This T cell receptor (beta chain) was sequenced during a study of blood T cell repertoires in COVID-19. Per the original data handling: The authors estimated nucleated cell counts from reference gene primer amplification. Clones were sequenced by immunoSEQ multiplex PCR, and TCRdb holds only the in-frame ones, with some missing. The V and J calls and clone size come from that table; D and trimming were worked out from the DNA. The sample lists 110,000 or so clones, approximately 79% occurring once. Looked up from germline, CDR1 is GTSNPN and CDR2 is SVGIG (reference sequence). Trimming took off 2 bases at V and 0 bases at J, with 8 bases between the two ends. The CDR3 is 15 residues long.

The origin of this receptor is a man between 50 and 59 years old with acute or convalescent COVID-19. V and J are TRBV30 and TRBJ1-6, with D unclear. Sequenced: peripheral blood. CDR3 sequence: CAWSPASSYNSPLHF. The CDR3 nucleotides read TGTGCCTGGAGTCCAGCTAGCTCCTATAATTCACCCCTCCACTTT.